This T cell receptor (beta chain) was recorded in a study of chemoradiotherapy in HPV16-positive cancers. Repeated repertoire sampling spanned the course of chemoradiotherapy. Clones were sequenced by immunoSEQ multiplex PCR, and TCRdb holds only the in-frame ones, with some missing. The sample comprises tens of thousands of clones, roughly 75% of which are singletons, and about 4.1% rests with the top ten. Findings and limits, study-wide: Candidate HPV-specific clones and E7-related TCR motifs grew in tumor during treatment. HPV-specific T cells were functionally defined from only a couple of HPV16-positive patients.

Worth noting for this clone: Its antigen is not identified.

The source was blood, collected from a patient who underwent chemoradiotherapy. The clonotype was recovered from a human donor with HPV-associated anogenital cancer.

The CDR3 is CASRGLGVGTEAFF. CDR3 bases: TGTGCCAGCAGGGGGTTGGGGGTGGGCACTGAAGCTTTCTTT. This sequence joins TRBV2 and TRBJ1-1; D is perhaps TRBD1 (5 bases). Germline V gives CDR1 SNHLY, CDR2 FYNNEI. The CDR3 has 14 residues. The germline V and J ends were trimmed by 6 bases and 4 bases, with 15 bases remaining between them.